These 23 T cell receptor beta chains came from one sample sequenced in a study of neoadjuvant anti-PD-1 for oral cavity cancer. Time point described: after neoadjuvant nivolumab, at surgical resection. The protocol was immunoSEQ multiplex PCR, while the TCRdb copy is restricted to in-frame clones and leaves out a portion. The sample consists of about 72,000 clones, about 88% of them appearing once. Sample: PBMCs, taken after nivolumab (anti-PD-1) treatment. Receptors originate from a person aged 40 to 85 with oral cavity squamous cell carcinoma.

CDR3 DNA sequence: TGTGCCAGCAGCCCTTTTACAGTGGGTAATTCACCCCTCCACTTT. Translating gives CASSPFTVGNSPLHF. The J gene is TRBJ1-6, the V gene TRBV6-5; D unclear. Germline CDR1 and CDR2: MNHEY and SVGAGI. The CDR3 has 15 amino acids. Trimming removed 6 bases from V and 6 bases from J, with 15 bases in between.

J is TRBJ1-1 and V is TRBV6-5; TRBD1 matches 10 bases. Germline CDR1 reads MNHEY; CDR2 reads SVGAGI. This CDR3 comprises 14 residues. Losses at the gene ends were 6 bases for V and 1 base for J; bases not matched to a gene: 2. The CDR3 nucleotides are TGTGCCAGCAGGGGACAGGGGTCGAACACTGAAGCTTTCTTT. Translation gives CASRGQGSNTEAFF.

The V call is TRBV28, the J call TRBJ2-7; tentative D call: TRBD2 (6 bases). Deletions cut 3 bases from V and 1 base from J, with 16 bases between. Germline V gene sequence: CDR1 MDHEN, CDR2 SYDVKM. The CDR3 consists of 16 residues. In DNA form, the CDR3 reads TGTGCCAGCAGTTTTCAAGCAGCGGGTATTTCCTACGAGCAGTACTTC. It codes for CASSFQAAGISYEQYF.

This clone was detected a few times. The CDR3 is CASSTVQQGGKQFF. CDR3 in DNA: TGTGCCAGCAGCACGGTACAACAGGGGGGAAAGCAGTTCTTC. The chain combines TRBV11-2 with TRBJ2-1; 8 bases are shared with TRBD1. CDR3 size: 14 residues. Per germline, CDR1 SGHAT and CDR2 FQNNGV. With V trimmed by 5 bases and J by 11 bases, 11 bases remained unmatched.

The J gene is TRBJ1-2, the V gene TRBV6-1; TRBD1 aligns across 7 bases. The J segment lost 4 bases and the V segment lost 5 bases, leaving 4 bases of the junction unmatched. This CDR3 spans 13 amino acids. Germline V gene lookup returns CDR1 MNHNS and CDR2 SASEGT. The CDR3 sequence: CASSPAGGYGYTF. CDR3 nucleotide sequence: TGTGCCAGCAGTCCCGCAGGGGGCTATGGCTACACCTTC.

The V call is TRBV19, the J call TRBJ2-1; TRBD2 matches 15 bases. CDR3 size: 16 residues. Germline V gene lookup returns CDR1 LNHDA and CDR2 SQIVND (reference sequence). The J segment lost 5 bases and the V segment lost 6 bases, leaving 5 bases of the junction unmatched. As DNA, the CDR3 is TGTGCCAGTAGCTCTTGGACTAGCGGGAGGGACAATGAGCAGTTCTTC. Translation gives CASSSWTSGRDNEQFF.

This chain links TRBV23-1 with TRBJ1-4; 8 nucleotides align to TRBD1. TRBV23-1 is marked as an open reading frame, function uncertain. CDR3 length: 17 residues. Unmatched junction bases numbered 17, after V lost 4 bases and J lost 10 bases. The CDR3 sequence: CASSPFDSGGALRKLFF. The CDR3 DNA sequence: TGCGCCAGCAGTCCCTTTGACTCAGGGGGCGCGCTGAGAAAACTGTTTTTT.

This clone has only a few counts. V is TRBV27 and J is TRBJ2-4; no firm D call. V shed 7 bases and J shed 6 bases, with 7 bases lying between them. Germline-derived CDR1 and CDR2 are MNHEY and SMNVEV (reference sequence). The CDR3 is made up of 11 amino acids. CDR3 sequence: CASTDGNIQYF. Written as DNA, the CDR3 is TGTGCCAGCACCGACGGAAACATTCAGTACTTC.

The rearrangement uses TRBV10-3 and TRBJ1-3; D might be TRBD1 (5 bases). Per the germline V gene, CDR1 is ENHRY and CDR2 is SYGVKD. The CDR3 is made up of 15 amino acids. Trimming shortened V by 4 bases and J by 0 bases, and 10 bases separated the two germline ends. CDR3 residues: CAISGGPLSGNTIYF. CDR3 nucleotide sequence: TGTGCCATCAGTGGGGGACCGCTCTCTGGAAACACCATATATTTT.

The chain recombines TRBV5-1 with TRBJ1-1; possibly TRBD1 for D (5 bases). Germline V CDR1 and CDR2: SGHRS, YFSETQ. The CDR3 consists of 18 residues. Deletions cut 1 base from V and 1 base from J, with 20 bases between. CDR3 residues: CASSLRRLELRGNTEAFF. CDR3 sequence (DNA): TGCGCCAGCAGCTTGAGGAGGCTTGAACTTAGGGGGAACACTGAAGCTTTCTTT. The variable domain in full, with the rest retrieved from reference TRBV5-1 and TRBJ1-1, is KAGVTQTPRYLIKTRGQQVTLSCSPISGHRSVSWYQQTPGQGLQFLFEYFSETQRNKGNFPGRFSGRQFSNSRSEMNVSTLELGDSALYLCASSLRRLELRGNTEAFFGQGTRLTVV.

The CDR3 DNA reads TGTGCCATCAGTGAGACCCGACTAGCGGGAGGCAAGAGGGAGACCCAGTACTTC. This translates into CAISETRLAGGKRETQYF. V gene TRBV10-3 combines with J gene TRBJ2-5; 13 nucleotides match TRBD2. Trimming at V came to 2 bases and at J to 5 bases, leaving 11 bases not matched to a gene. CDR3 length: 18 residues. Germline CDR1 ENHRY, CDR2 SYGVKD.

The chain joins TRBV10-3 to TRBJ2-7; 13 nucleotides line up with TRBD2. Germline assignment: CDR1 ENHRY and CDR2 SYGVKD. The V and J ends lost 5 bases and 4 bases, in that order; junction bases with no gene match: 8. The CDR3 extends over 16 amino acids. The CDR3 nucleotides read TGTGCCATCAGTAGGACTAGCGGGAGTGTAGGGTACGAGCAGTACTTC. Its translation: CAISRTSGSVGYEQYF.

This chain links TRBV19 with TRBJ2-1; D is unclear. Looked up from germline, CDR1 is LNHDA and CDR2 is SQIVND (reference sequence). V was shortened by 3 bases and J by 1 base, with 10 bases between the two germline ends. The CDR3 runs to 15 residues. CDR3 in amino acids: CASSIGHGSYNEQFF. The CDR3 DNA reads as TGTGCCAGTAGTATTGGCCACGGTTCCTACAATGAGCAGTTCTTC.

This clone has just one count. The chain combines TRBV6-5 with TRBJ2-7; either TRBD1 or TRBD2 may fit D (5 bases each). Trimming removed 11 bases from V and 4 bases from J, with 24 bases in between. The CDR3 loop spans 15 amino acids. From germline, CDR1 is MNHEY and CDR2 SVGAGI. The CDR3: CASDSRRDGLYEQYF. The CDR3 nucleotides read TGTGCCTCCGACTCCAGACGGGACGGATTATACGAGCAGTACTTC.

V gene TRBV7-2 combines with J gene TRBJ1-2, with 10 bases that match TRBD1. The CDR3 contains 15 residues. J was trimmed by 2 bases and V by 2 bases; bases with no gene match: 2. Per germline, CDR1 SGHTA and CDR2 FQGNSA. CDR3 sequence: CASSLRDRGNYGYTF. CDR3 nucleotides: TGTGCCAGCAGCTTAAGGGACAGGGGAAACTATGGCTACACCTTC. Full variable domain (outside the CDR3, taken from reference TRBV7-2 and TRBJ1-2): GAGVSQSPSNKVTEKGKDVELRCDPISGHTALYWYRQSLGQGLEFLIYFQGNSAPDKSGLPSDRFSAERTGGSVSTLTIQRTQQEDSAVYLCASSLRDRGNYGYTFGSGTRLTVV.

The J gene is TRBJ1-3, the V gene TRBV19; D is undetermined. This CDR3 has 17 amino acids. The germline V gene has CDR1 LNHDA and CDR2 SQIVND (reference sequence). Trimming pared 6 bases from V and 8 bases from J, leaving 26 bases between. The CDR3 sequence: CASRSLEIEPYPDTIYF. The CDR3, as DNA: TGTGCCAGTAGGAGTTTGGAAATCGAGCCTTACCCCGACACCATATATTTT.

V usage is TRBV5-6 and J usage is TRBJ1-4; tentative D call: TRBD1 (5 bases). V was pared by 0 bases and J by 0 bases, with 6 bases between. Looked up from germline, CDR1 is SGHDT and CDR2 is YYEEEE. CDR3 length: 15 amino acids. The CDR3: CASSLGQSTNEKLFF. CDR3 DNA sequence: TGTGCCAGCAGCTTGGGACAGTCAACTAATGAAAAACTGTTTTTT. Looking up the rest from reference TRBV5-6 and TRBJ1-4 gives the full variable domain: DAGVTQSPTHLIKTRGQQVTLRCSPKSGHDTVSWYQQALGQGPQFIFQYYEEEERQRGNFPDRFSGHQFPNYSSELNVNALLLGDSALYLCASSLGQSTNEKLFFGSGTQLSVL.

This chain links TRBV5-4 with TRBJ2-7, with unresolved D. The germline V and J ends were trimmed by 2 bases and 7 bases, with 10 bases remaining between them. Germline V gene lookup returns CDR1 SGHNT and CDR2 YYREEE (reference sequence). The CDR3 loop spans 12 amino acids. This CDR3 reads CASSLVEREQYF. CDR3 coding DNA: TGTGCCAGCAGCTTAGTGGAACGAGAGCAGTACTTC.

The chain recombines TRBV11-2 with TRBJ1-1, with a tentative D call TRBD1 (6 bases). The CDR3 covers 15 residues. From germline, CDR1 is SGHAT and CDR2 FQNNGV. The germline V and J ends were trimmed by 0 bases and 3 bases, with 11 bases remaining between them. The CDR3 DNA is TGTGCCAGCAGCTTAGATCCCGGACAGTACACTGAAGCTTTCTTT. Translating gives CASSLDPGQYTEAFF.

This clone was picked up a small number of times. CDR3 region: CASSARTSGNLLAGEQYF. The DNA for the CDR3 is TGTGCCAGTAGTGCCCGGACTAGCGGGAACCTCTTAGCTGGCGAGCAGTACTTC. The rearrangement uses TRBV19 and TRBJ2-7, with 12 bases lining up with TRBD2. Trimming cost V 5 bases and J 6 bases; bases outside gene matches: 17. The germline V gene encodes CDR1 LNHDA and CDR2 SQIVND (reference sequence). The CDR3 extends over 18 amino acids.

The V and J genes are TRBV6-5 and TRBJ2-2; TRBD1 is a possible D gene (6 bases). V lost 9 bases and J 5 bases, leaving 16 bases between the germline ends. This CDR3 spans 14 amino acids. CDR1 is MNHEY and CDR2 is SVGAGI in the germline V gene. CDR3 nucleotides: TGTGCCAGTAAAGAGGGGGTAGGGACCGGGGAGCTGTTTTTT. It specifies CASKEGVGTGELFF.

The gene calls are TRBV10-3 and TRBJ2-1, with 14 bases aligning to TRBD2. Germline CDR1 reads ENHRY; CDR2 reads SYGVKD. After removal of 7 bases from V and 7 bases from J, the junction contained 9 bases not matched to a gene. This CDR3 contains 16 residues. CDR3 in DNA: TGTGCCATCACCTTCGATGGGACTAGCGGGAGTAATGAGCAGTTCTTC. Protein product: CAITFDGTSGSNEQFF.

The chain recombines TRBV2 with TRBJ2-7; D gene ambiguous. This CDR3 has 13 residues. Germline CDR1 reads SNHLY; CDR2 reads FYNNEI. The V end lost 1 base, the J end lost 2 bases, and 6 bases lay between the germline ends. The CDR3 loop is CASSEGRPYEQYF. CDR3 DNA sequence: TGTGCCAGCAGTGAAGGCAGGCCCTACGAGCAGTACTTC.